The T cell receptor beta chain under discussion was sequenced for a study of shared clonotypes between healthy human individuals. Libraries were prepared by immunoSEQ multiplex PCR; TCRdb keeps only in-frame clonotypes and omits some of them. The table includes approximately 400,000 clones, 90% to 98% detected once. The CDR3 loop spans 13 amino acids. Per germline, CDR1 MNHEY and CDR2 SVGAGI. The V end lost 7 bases, the J end lost 6 bases, and 16 bases lay between the germline ends. This TCR was sampled from a man aged 25-45 years in good health. The chain links TRBV6-5 to TRBJ2-7, with D possibly matching TRBD2 (6 bases). The specimen was memory CD8+ T cells sorted from blood. The sample's subset: CD45RO+ cells pooled with CCR7-negative TemRA cells. The CDR3 region has the DNA TGTGCCAGCAACCCGGGGCCGGAGGGCGAGCAGTACTTC. It yields the protein CASNPGPEGEQYF.